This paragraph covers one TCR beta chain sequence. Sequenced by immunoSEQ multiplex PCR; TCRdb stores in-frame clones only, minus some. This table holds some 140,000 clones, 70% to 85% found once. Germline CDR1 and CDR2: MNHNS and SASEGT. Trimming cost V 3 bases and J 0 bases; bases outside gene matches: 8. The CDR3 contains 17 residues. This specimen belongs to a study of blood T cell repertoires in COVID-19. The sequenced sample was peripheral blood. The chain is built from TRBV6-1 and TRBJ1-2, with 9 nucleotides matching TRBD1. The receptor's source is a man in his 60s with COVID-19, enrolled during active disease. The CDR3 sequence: CASSDPGQGGTNYGYTF. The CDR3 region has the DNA TGTGCCAGCAGTGACCCGGGACAGGGTGGGACTAACTATGGCTACACCTTC.